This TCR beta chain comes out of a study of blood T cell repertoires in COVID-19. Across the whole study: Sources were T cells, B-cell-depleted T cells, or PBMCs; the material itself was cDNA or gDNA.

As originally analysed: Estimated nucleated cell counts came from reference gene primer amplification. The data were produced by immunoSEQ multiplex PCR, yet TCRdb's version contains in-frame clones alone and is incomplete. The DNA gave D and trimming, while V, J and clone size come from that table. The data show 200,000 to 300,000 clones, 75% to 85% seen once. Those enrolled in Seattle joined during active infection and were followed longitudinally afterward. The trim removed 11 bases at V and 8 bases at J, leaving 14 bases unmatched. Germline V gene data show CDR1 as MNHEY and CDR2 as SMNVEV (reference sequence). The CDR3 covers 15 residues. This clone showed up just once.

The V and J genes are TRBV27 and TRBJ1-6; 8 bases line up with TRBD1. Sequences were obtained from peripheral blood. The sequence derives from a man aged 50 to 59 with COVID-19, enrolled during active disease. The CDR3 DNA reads TGTGCCGCGGGTTACCGGACAGGGTCGGATTCACCCCTCCACTTT. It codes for CAAGYRTGSDSPLHF.